This T cell receptor (beta chain) was identified in a study of OX40 agonist ivuxolimab in advanced cancers. The overall study: About 44% of patients had received prior checkpoint inhibitor therapy. Study findings and constraints: At doses 0.1 to 3.0 mg/kg, CD4+ and CD8+ clones expanded. More expanded clones were seen, on average, in CD8+ T cells than in CD4+.

Profiling relied on immunoSEQ multiplex PCR, and the TCRdb table lists in-frame clones only, not all of them. The sample contains some 77,000 clones, about 85% of which appear only once. Prior autoimmune disease or systemic immunosuppression barred patients. V lost 6 bases to trimming and J lost 1 base; unmatched junction nucleotides: 5. Germline CDR1 reads MGHDK; CDR2 reads SYGVNS. CDR3 size: 16 residues. Points on this clone: Its antigen remains unidentified.

The chain combines TRBV25-1 with TRBJ2-5; TRBD2 agrees at 13 bases. The sample here was CD4+ or CD8+ T cells sorted from blood, taken in a trial of the OX40 agonist ivuxolimab. The clonotype originates from an adult with an advanced solid tumor such as melanoma, head and neck, liver or kidney cancer. DNA of the CDR3: TGTGCCAGCAGCGCCGGGACTAGCGGGACCCAAGAGACCCAGTACTTC. Amino acid sequence: CASSAGTSGTQETQYF. Filled out from reference TRBV25-1 and TRBJ2-5, the complete variable domain reads EADIYQTPRYLVIGTGKKITLECSQTMGHDKMYWYQQDPGMELHLIHYSYGVNSTEKGDLSSESTVSRIRTEHFPLTLESARPSHTSQYLCASSAGTSGTQETQYFGPGTRLLVL.